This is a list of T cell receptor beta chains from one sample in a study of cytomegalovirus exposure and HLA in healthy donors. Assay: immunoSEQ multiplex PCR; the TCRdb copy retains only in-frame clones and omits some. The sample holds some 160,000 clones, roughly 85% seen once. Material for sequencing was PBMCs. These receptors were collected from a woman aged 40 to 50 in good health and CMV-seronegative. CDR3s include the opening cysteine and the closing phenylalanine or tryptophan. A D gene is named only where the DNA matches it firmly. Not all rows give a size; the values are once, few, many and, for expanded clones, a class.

cdr3_aa: CASSRGQGVGSEQYF; cdr3_nt: TGTGCCAGTAGTAGAGGACAGGGAGTGGGCTCCGAGCAGTACTTC; d_call: TRBD1; v_call: TRBV19; j_call: TRBJ2-7; clone_size: NA
cdr3_aa: CASSWRTGLQETQYF; cdr3_nt: TGTGCCAGCAGCTGGCGGACAGGACTCCAAGAGACCCAGTACTTC; d_call: TRBD1; v_call: TRBV7-9; j_call: TRBJ2-5; clone_size: NA
cdr3_aa: CASSDGGSNEKLFF; cdr3_nt: TGTGCCAGCAGTGACGGGGGGTCTAATGAAAAACTGTTTTTT; d_call: NA; v_call: TRBV2; j_call: TRBJ1-4; clone_size: few
cdr3_aa: CATGSQANTEAFF; cdr3_nt: TGTGCCACCGGGTCGCAGGCTAACACTGAAGCTTTCTTT; d_call: NA; v_call: TRBV15; j_call: TRBJ1-1; clone_size: once
cdr3_aa: CAISEAEGSNQPQHF; cdr3_nt: TGTGCCATCAGTGAAGCGGAGGGAAGCAATCAGCCCCAGCATTTT; d_call: NA; v_call: TRBV10-3; j_call: TRBJ1-5; clone_size: NA
cdr3_aa: CASSWTGGGNYGYTF; cdr3_nt: TGTGCCAGCAGCTGGACAGGGGGAGGGAACTATGGCTACACCTTC; d_call: TRBD1; v_call: TRBV7-2; j_call: TRBJ1-2; clone_size: few
cdr3_aa: CSGRTVTETQYF; cdr3_nt: TGCAGCGGGAGGACAGTAACAGAGACCCAGTACTTC; d_call: NA; v_call: TRBV29-1; j_call: TRBJ2-5; clone_size: few
cdr3_aa: CSVRTGGQETQYF; cdr3_nt: TGCAGCGTACGGACAGGGGGACAAGAGACCCAGTACTTC; d_call: TRBD1; v_call: TRBV29-1; j_call: TRBJ2-5; clone_size: once
cdr3_aa: CSSSHRNTEAFF; cdr3_nt: TGTTCCAGCAGCCACAGGAACACTGAAGCTTTCTTT; d_call: NA; v_call: TRBV7-9; j_call: TRBJ1-1; clone_size: NA
cdr3_aa: CASGQGVRETQYF; cdr3_nt: TGTGCCAGCGGACAGGGAGTGAGGGAGACCCAGTACTTC; d_call: TRBD1; v_call: TRBV6-5; j_call: TRBJ2-5; clone_size: few
cdr3_aa: CASSEQGQNTEAFF; cdr3_nt: TGTGCCAGCAGTGAACAGGGCCAGAACACTGAAGCTTTCTTT; d_call: NA; v_call: TRBV2; j_call: TRBJ1-1; clone_size: NA
cdr3_aa: CASSGPGGETQYF; cdr3_nt: TGTGCCAGCAGCGGACCAGGAGGAGAGACCCAGTACTTC; d_call: NA; v_call: TRBV5-6; j_call: TRBJ2-5; clone_size: NA
cdr3_aa: CASSPTGNNSPLHF; cdr3_nt: TGTGCCAGCAGTCCTACAGGCAACAATTCACCCCTCCACTTT; d_call: NA; v_call: TRBV11-3; j_call: TRBJ1-6; clone_size: NA
cdr3_aa: CASSFDRGKTDTQYF; cdr3_nt: TGTGCCAGCAGCTTCGACAGGGGAAAGACAGATACGCAGTATTTT; d_call: TRBD1; v_call: TRBV5-8; j_call: TRBJ2-3; clone_size: NA
cdr3_aa: CASSLTSDTYEQYF; cdr3_nt: TGTGCCAGCAGCCTGACTAGCGATACCTACGAGCAGTACTTC; d_call: TRBD2; v_call: TRBV7-2; j_call: TRBJ2-7; clone_size: NA
cdr3_aa: CASSQGEGEQPQHF; cdr3_nt: TGCGCCAGCAGCCAAGGAGAGGGCGAGCAGCCCCAGCATTTT; d_call: NA; v_call: TRBV4-1; j_call: TRBJ1-5; clone_size: NA
cdr3_aa: CASSESRSEAFF; cdr3_nt: TGTGCCAGCAGTGAATCGCGGAGTGAAGCTTTCTTT; d_call: NA; v_call: TRBV6-1; j_call: TRBJ1-1; clone_size: NA
cdr3_aa: CASSEDGRGESPTGELFF; cdr3_nt: TGTGCCAGCAGTGAAGACGGAAGGGGCGAATCTCCCACCGGGGAGCTGTTTTTT; d_call: NA; v_call: TRBV6-1; j_call: TRBJ2-2; clone_size: NA
cdr3_aa: CSSSLAGVNYGYTF; cdr3_nt: TGTTCCAGCAGCTTAGCGGGAGTAAACTATGGCTACACCTTC; d_call: NA; v_call: TRBV7-9; j_call: TRBJ1-2; clone_size: NA
cdr3_aa: CASSSYRGFWKLFF; cdr3_nt: TGTGCCAGCAGTTCCTACAGGGGTTTTTGGAAACTGTTTTTT; d_call: TRBD1; v_call: TRBV28; j_call: TRBJ1-4; clone_size: NA
cdr3_aa: CASSPRGGVGTEAFF; cdr3_nt: TGTGCCAGCAGCCCCCGGGGGGGTGTGGGCACTGAAGCTTTCTTT; d_call: NA; v_call: TRBV5-4; j_call: TRBJ1-1; clone_size: NA
cdr3_aa: CASSEMPSGGARQFF; cdr3_nt: TGTGCCAGCAGTGAGATGCCTAGCGGGGGGGCCCGGCAGTTCTTC; d_call: TRBD2; v_call: TRBV6-1; j_call: TRBJ2-1; clone_size: NA
cdr3_aa: CASSQEPGLAGTNEQFF; cdr3_nt: TGCGCCAGCAGCCAAGAACCGGGACTAGCGGGGACCAATGAGCAGTTCTTC; d_call: TRBD2; v_call: TRBV4-3; j_call: TRBJ2-1; clone_size: once